This T cell receptor beta chain was identified during a study of CD8 T cells in Susac syndrome. It was with random hexamers that 0.5 to 1 ug RNA was reverse transcribed. TCRdb reanalysed the immunoSEQ multiplex PCR reads using MiXCR and keeps one entry per CDR3 protein. The table shows some 200,000 distinct CDR3 sequences, with 92% occurring only once. Germline CDR1 is DFQATT and CDR2 is SNEGSKA (reference sequence). Trimming took off 1 base at V and 2 bases at J, with 12 bases between the two ends. This CDR3 contains 14 residues. Sequenced: CD8+ T cells from PBMCs. This sequence was found in a human donor with multiple sclerosis. The J gene is TRBJ2-7, the V gene TRBV20-1, with D unclear. In DNA, the CDR3 is TGCAGTGCTAGAGGGGCGGCGGATACCTACGAGCAGTACTTC. It encodes CSARGAADTYEQYF.